A single sample is the source of the 13 T cell receptor beta chains below, sequenced in a study of vaccination effects on CD4 cells after COVID-19. Pools of viral peptides were used by the ViraFEST assay to expand antigen-specific CD4+ T cells ahead of sequencing. Investigators separated out CD4+ T cells once 10 days of culture had passed. Among the vaccine recipients, none had a prior SARS-CoV-2 infection, and nucleocapsid antibodies were negative. The repertoire was sequenced with immunoSEQ multiplex PCR; TCRdb's copy has only in-frame clones and lacks some. This sample has around 63,000 clones; over 70% occur once, and the top ten carry approximately 3.7%. Their cognate antigens are unknown. The material was CD4+ T cells from PBMCs cultured with HCoV-OC43 spike peptides, obtained before COVID-19 vaccination. Subset denoted: HCoV-OC43 spike overlapping peptide pool stimulation. The receptors were sampled from a human donor who received a COVID-19 vaccine.

V gene TRBV7-9 combines with J gene TRBJ1-5, with D perhaps TRBD1 (6 bases). The CDR3 contains 13 residues. Trimming removed 1 base at V and 5 bases at J, with 6 bases between. Germline CDR1 is SEHNR and CDR2 is FQNEAQ (reference sequence). The DNA for the CDR3 is TGTGCCAGCAGCTTAGAGGGGGATCAGCCCCAGCATTTT. This codes for CASSLEGDQPQHF.

This clone has just a few counts. The rearrangement links TRBV25-1 to TRBJ2-3, with TRBD1 matching over 10 bases. Germline V gene data show CDR1 as MGHDK and CDR2 as SYGVNS. This CDR3 region has 15 residues. Trimming removed 5 bases from V and 5 bases from J; junction bases left unmatched: 7. CDR3 coding DNA: TGTGCCAGCAGTACCCGACAGGGGGCCGAAGATACGCAGTATTTT. Protein: CASSTRQGAEDTQYF.

The chain joins TRBV6-5 to TRBJ1-2, with TRBD1 matching 7 bases. The CDR3 runs 15 residues. The junction had 9 bases not matched to a gene; V was cut back by 8 bases and J by 0 bases. The germline gives CDR1 MNHEY, CDR2 SVGAGI. CDR3 DNA: TGTGCCAGCTGTAAAAAAGGACAGGCTAACTATGGCTACACCTTC. This translates into CASCKKGQANYGYTF.

This chain joins TRBV7-2 and TRBJ1-3; D is possibly TRBD1 (5 bases). Per germline, CDR1 SGHTA and CDR2 FQGNSA. Deletions cut 5 bases from V and 1 base from J, with 12 bases between. This CDR3 has 15 residues. CDR3 DNA: TGTGCCAGCAGCCGGGACTTCTTATCTGGAAACACCATATATTTT. Its translation is CASSRDFLSGNTIYF.

This clone was counted between two and nine times. This chain links TRBV27 with TRBJ1-5, with D possibly matching TRBD1 (5 bases). The CDR3 is 16 amino acids. Germline lookup yields CDR1 MNHEY and CDR2 SMNVEV (reference sequence). The germline V and J ends were trimmed by 9 bases and 3 bases, with 21 bases remaining between them. The CDR3 spells CASSDRAPGANQPQHF. DNA for the CDR3: TGTGCCAGTTCAGACCGGGCTCCTGGGGCCAATCAGCCCCAGCATTTT.

This sequence joins TRBV3-1 (or the pseudogene TRBV3-2) and TRBJ1-5; 8 bases agree with TRBD1. Germline V gene lookup returns CDR1 LGHDT and CDR2 YNNKEL (reference sequence). After removal of 5 bases from V and 6 bases from J, the junction contained 12 bases not matched to a gene. This CDR3 is built from 16 residues. The DNA for the CDR3 is TGTGCCAGCAGCAAAGGGTCAGGGGGCCTGGTTCAGCCCCAGCATTTT. Its protein product is CASSKGSGGLVQPQHF.

The V call is TRBV6-6, the J call TRBJ2-7; 8 positions match TRBD2. V trimming: 6 bases; J trimming: 6 bases; junction bases outside the gene matches: 13. Germline CDR1 reads MNHNY; CDR2 reads SVGAGI (reference sequence). The CDR3 spans 15 residues. CDR3: CASSSSGTREREQYV. The CDR3, as DNA: TGTGCCAGCAGCTCCTCCGGGACTAGGGAACGCGAGCAGTACGTC.

V is TRBV18 and J is TRBJ1-1; 8 nucleotides match TRBD1. The CDR3 covers 13 residues. Germline CDR1 reads KGHSH; CDR2 reads LQKENI. V shed 4 bases, J shed 4 bases, and the junction held 2 bases outside the gene matches. DNA of the CDR3: TGTGCCAGCTCACGGACAGGGCCCACTGAAGCTTTCTTT. Translated, it gives CASSRTGPTEAFF.

This clone was observed a single time. The chain couples TRBV18 to TRBJ2-3; tentative D call: TRBD2 (6 bases). Per the germline V gene, CDR1 is KGHSH and CDR2 is LQKENI. Trimming stripped 3 bases from V and 0 bases from J, with 19 bases between. The CDR3 has 18 residues. CDR3: CASSPYSLAGTSTDTQYF. The CDR3 nucleotides read TGTGCCAGCTCACCGTATAGTCTGGCGGGGACCAGCACAGATACGCAGTATTTT. The full variable domain, rest sourced from reference TRBV18 and TRBJ2-3, is NAGVMQNPRHLVRRRGQEARLRCSPMKGHSHVYWYRQLPEEGLKFMVYLQKENIIDESGMPKERFSAEFPKEGPSILRIQQVVRGDSAAYFCASSPYSLAGTSTDTQYFGPGTRLTVL.

This chain connects TRBV4-2 to TRBJ1-5; possibly TRBD1 for D (5 bases). The CDR3 loop spans 16 amino acids. V was shortened by 1 base and J by 7 bases, with 17 bases between the two germline ends. Germline V gives CDR1 LGHNA, CDR2 YNFKEQ. CDR3 coding DNA: TGTGCCAGCAGCCAAGGACCTTCGGGGGGTGGGCAGCCCCAGCATTTT. It yields the protein CASSQGPSGGGQPQHF.

This sequence joins TRBV19 and TRBJ2-3, with 7 bases matching TRBD2. V lost 5 bases, J lost 0 bases, and 8 bases stayed unmatched. This CDR3 has 16 residues. CDR1 LNHDA and CDR2 SQIVND come from the germline V gene (reference sequence). The chain's CDR3 is CASSAQLALSTDTQYF. CDR3 bases: TGTGCCAGTAGTGCGCAACTAGCGTTAAGCACAGATACGCAGTATTTT. Full variable domain (missing parts from reference TRBV19 and TRBJ2-3): DGGITQSPKYLFRKEGQNVTLSCEQNLNHDAMYWYRQDPGQGLRLIYYSQIVNDFQKGDIAEGYSVSREKKESFPLTVTSAQKNPTAFYLCASSAQLALSTDTQYFGPGTRLTVL.

This rearrangement joins TRBV2 to TRBJ2-5, with D perhaps matching TRBD1 or TRBD2 (5 bases each). Germline loops: CDR1 SNHLY, CDR2 FYNNEI. Trimming stripped 6 bases from V and 5 bases from J, with 7 bases between. The CDR3 contains 11 residues. The CDR3 bases are TGTGCCAGCAGAGAGGGGGAGACCCAGTACTTC. Amino acid sequence: CASREGETQYF.

The rearrangement uses TRBV6-5 and TRBJ1-2, with a weak D call TRBD1 (5 bases). The CDR3 consists of 13 residues. Trimming pared 8 bases from V and 5 bases from J, leaving 15 bases between. The germline V gene has CDR1 MNHEY and CDR2 SVGAGI. In nucleotides, the CDR3 is TGTGCCAGCGCCTCACAGGTATATTATGGCTACACCTTC. It translates to CASASQVYYGYTF.